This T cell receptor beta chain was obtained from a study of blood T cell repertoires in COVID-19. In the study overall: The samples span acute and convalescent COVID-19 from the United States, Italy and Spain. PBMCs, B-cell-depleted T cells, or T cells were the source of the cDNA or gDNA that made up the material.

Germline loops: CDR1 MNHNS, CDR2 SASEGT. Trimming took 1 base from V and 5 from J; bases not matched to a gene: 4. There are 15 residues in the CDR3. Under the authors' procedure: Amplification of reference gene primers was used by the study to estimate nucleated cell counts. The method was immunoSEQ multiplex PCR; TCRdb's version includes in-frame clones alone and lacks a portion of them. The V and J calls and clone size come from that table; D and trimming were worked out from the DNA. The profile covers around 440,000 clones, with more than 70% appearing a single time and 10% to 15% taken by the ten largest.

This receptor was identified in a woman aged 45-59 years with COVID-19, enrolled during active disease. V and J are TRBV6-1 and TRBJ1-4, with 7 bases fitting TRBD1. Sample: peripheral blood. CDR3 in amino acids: CASSEERGRNEKLFF. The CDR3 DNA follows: TGTGCCAGCAGTGAAGAAAGGGGGCGAAATGAAAAACTGTTTTTT.